This TCR beta chain was found in a study of OX40 agonist ivuxolimab in advanced cancers. Findings and limits, study-wide: The study observed clonal expansion of CD4+ and CD8+ blood T cells by week 6 at 0.1 to 3.0 mg/kg.

This clone appeared a single time. Its cognate antigen is unknown. Profiled with immunoSEQ multiplex PCR; TCRdb holds only in-frame clones, not every one. The sample holds about 110,000 clones, approximately 90% seen once. In germline, CDR1 is MNHNS, CDR2 SASEGT. V was pared by 3 bases and J by 6 bases, with 5 bases of the junction left unmatched. The CDR3 consists of 15 residues. The receptor comes from an adult with an advanced solid tumor such as melanoma, head and neck, liver or kidney cancer. The rearrangement links TRBV6-1 to TRBJ1-6, with 7 positions matching TRBD1. Source: CD4+ or CD8+ T cells sorted from blood, taken in a trial of the OX40 agonist ivuxolimab. This CDR3 is CASSDQGGSNSPLHF. For the CDR3, the DNA is TGTGCCAGCAGTGATCAGGGGGGAAGTAATTCACCCCTCCACTTT.